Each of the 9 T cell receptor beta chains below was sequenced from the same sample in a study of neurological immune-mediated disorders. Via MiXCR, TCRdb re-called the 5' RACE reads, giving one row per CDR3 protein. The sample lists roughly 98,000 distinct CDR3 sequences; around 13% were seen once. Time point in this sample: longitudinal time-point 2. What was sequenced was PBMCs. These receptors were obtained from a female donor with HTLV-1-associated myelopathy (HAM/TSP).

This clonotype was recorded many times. CDR3 region: CASSGTSRGTDTQYF. In nucleotides, the CDR3 is TGTGCCAGCAGTGGAACTAGCAGGGGCACAGATACGCAGTATTTT. The V call is TRBV2, the J call TRBJ2-3; D is possibly TRBD2 (6 bases). V gave up 4 bases and J gave up 1 base, with 12 bases separating them. This CDR3 has 15 residues. The germline CDR1 and CDR2 sequences are SNHLY and FYNNEI.

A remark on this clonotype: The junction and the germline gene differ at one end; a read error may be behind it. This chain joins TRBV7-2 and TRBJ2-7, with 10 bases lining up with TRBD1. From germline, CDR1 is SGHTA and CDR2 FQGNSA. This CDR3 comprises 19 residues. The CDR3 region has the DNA TGTGCCAGCAGCTTACACAACCGGGGAGGGACAGGGGAACCCTACGAGCATTACTTC. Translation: CASSLHNRGGTGEPYEHYF.

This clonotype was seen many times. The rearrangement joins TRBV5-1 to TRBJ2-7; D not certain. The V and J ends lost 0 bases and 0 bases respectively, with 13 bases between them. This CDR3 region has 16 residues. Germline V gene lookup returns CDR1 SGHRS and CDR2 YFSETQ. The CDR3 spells CASSLDGRTSSYEQYF. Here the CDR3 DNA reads TGCGCCAGCAGCTTGGATGGCAGGACCAGCTCCTACGAGCAGTACTTC.

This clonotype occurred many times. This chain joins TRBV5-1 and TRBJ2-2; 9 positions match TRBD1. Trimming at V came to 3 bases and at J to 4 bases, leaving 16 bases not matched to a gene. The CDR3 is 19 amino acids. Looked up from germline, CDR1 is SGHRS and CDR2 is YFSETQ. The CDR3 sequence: CASSSKITTGGIGTGELFF. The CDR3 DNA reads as TGCGCCAGCAGCTCCAAAATAACTACAGGGGGCATTGGCACCGGGGAGCTGTTTTTT.

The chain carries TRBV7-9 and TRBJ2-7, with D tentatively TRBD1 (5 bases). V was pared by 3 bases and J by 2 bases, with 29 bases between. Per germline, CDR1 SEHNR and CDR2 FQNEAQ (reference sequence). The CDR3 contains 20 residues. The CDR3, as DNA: TGTGCCAGCAGCTTTAGTAAGGGGCAGGGTTTGGCCGGACGTACCTACGAGCAGTACTTC. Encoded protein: CASSFSKGQGLAGRTYEQYF.

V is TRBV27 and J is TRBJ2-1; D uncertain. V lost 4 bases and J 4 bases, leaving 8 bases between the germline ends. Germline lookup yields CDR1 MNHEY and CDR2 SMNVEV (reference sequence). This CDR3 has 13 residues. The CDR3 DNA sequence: TGTGCCAGCAGTTACCCTGGATACAATGAGCAGTTCTTC. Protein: CASSYPGYNEQFF.

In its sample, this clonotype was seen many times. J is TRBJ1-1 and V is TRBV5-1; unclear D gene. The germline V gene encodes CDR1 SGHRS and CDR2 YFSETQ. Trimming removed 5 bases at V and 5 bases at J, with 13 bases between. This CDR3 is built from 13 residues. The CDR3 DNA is TGCGCCAGCAGACCTAACCAGCGAACTGAAGCTTTCTTT. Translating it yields CASRPNQRTEAFF.

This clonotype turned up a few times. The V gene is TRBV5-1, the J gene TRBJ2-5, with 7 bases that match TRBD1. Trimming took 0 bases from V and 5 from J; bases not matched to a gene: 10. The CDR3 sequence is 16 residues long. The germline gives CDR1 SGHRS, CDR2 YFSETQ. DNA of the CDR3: TGCGCCAGCAGCTTGGGGGTCGGGACAGTTCCCGAGACCCAGTACTTC. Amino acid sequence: CASSLGVGTVPETQYF.

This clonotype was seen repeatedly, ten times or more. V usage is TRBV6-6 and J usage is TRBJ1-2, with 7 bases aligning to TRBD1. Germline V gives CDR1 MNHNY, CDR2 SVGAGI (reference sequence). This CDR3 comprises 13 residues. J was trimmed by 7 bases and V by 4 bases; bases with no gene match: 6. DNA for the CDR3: TGTGCCAGCAGTTCGTCAGGGGGTGGTGGCTACACCTTC. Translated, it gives CASSSSGGGGYTF.